Sequencing of this T cell receptor beta chain was carried out in a study of preoperative IRX-2 immunotherapy in early breast cancer. The treatment here: preoperative locoregional IRX-2 cytokine immunotherapy. Patients received preoperative, locoregional IRX-2 cytokine immunotherapy in a phase Ib study. Only one count was recorded for this clone. CDR3 size: 12 residues. V was trimmed by 4 bases and J by 5 bases, leaving 7 bases between them. Germline CDR1 and CDR2: SGHNT and YYREEE (reference sequence). This table comes from immunoSEQ multiplex PCR, and its TCRdb copy is limited to in-frame clones, with some not included. This sample carries under 30,000 clones, approximately 90% of them seen once, and the ten largest clones take about 30%.

The sequence derives from a human donor with breast cancer. The chain carries TRBV5-4 and TRBJ2-1; D is unresolved. The sample consisted of tumor tissue, taken after IRX-2 immunotherapy. The CDR3 sequence: CASSGVNNEQFF. The DNA for the CDR3 is TGTGCCAGCAGCGGGGTCAACAATGAGCAGTTCTTC.